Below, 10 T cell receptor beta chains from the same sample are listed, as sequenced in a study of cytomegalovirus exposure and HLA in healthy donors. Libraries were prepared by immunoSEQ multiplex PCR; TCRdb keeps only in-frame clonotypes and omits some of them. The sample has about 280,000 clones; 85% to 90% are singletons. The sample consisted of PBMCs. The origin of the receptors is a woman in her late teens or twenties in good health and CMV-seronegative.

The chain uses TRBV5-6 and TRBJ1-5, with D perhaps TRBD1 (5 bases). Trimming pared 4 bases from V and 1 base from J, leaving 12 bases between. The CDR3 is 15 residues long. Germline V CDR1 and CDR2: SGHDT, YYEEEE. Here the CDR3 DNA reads TGTGCCAGCAGCCACAGGAAGGGCAGCAATCAGCCCCAGCATTTT. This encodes CASSHRKGSNQPQHF.

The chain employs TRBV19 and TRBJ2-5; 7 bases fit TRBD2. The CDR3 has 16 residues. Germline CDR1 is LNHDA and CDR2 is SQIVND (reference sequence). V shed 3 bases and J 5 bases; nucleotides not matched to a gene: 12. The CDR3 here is CASSISYPRGEETQYF. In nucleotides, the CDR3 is TGTGCCAGTAGTATTTCCTACCCTCGGGGGGAGGAGACCCAGTACTTC.

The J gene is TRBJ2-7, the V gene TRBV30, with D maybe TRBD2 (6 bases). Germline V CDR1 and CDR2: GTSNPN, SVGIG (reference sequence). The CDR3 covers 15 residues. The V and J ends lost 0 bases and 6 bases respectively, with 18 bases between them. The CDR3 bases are TGTGCCTGGAGTGTATGGACTACCGATGACGGCGAGCAGTACTTC. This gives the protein CAWSVWTTDDGEQYF. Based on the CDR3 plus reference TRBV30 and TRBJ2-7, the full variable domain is SQTIHQWPATLVQPVGSPLSLECTVEGTSNPNLYWYRQAAGRGLQLLFYSVGIGQISSEVPQNLSASRPQDRQFILSSKKLLLSDSGFYLCAWSVWTTDDGEQYFGPGTRLTVT.

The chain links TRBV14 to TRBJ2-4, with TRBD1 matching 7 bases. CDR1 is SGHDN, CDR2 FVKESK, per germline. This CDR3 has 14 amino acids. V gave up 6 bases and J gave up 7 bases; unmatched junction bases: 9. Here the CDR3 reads CASSPQGVRNIQYF. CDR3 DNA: TGTGCCAGCAGTCCGCAGGGGGTCAGGAACATTCAGTACTTC.

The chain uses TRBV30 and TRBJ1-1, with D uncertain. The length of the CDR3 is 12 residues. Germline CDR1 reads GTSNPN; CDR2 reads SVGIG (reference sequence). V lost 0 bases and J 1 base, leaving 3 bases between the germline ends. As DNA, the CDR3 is TGTGCCTGGAGTGTCAGGAACACTGAAGCTTTCTTT. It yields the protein CAWSVRNTEAFF.

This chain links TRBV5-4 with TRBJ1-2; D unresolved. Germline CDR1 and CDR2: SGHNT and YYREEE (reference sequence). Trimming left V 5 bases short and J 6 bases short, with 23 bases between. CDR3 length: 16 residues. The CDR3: CASRLSSGGSPDGYTF. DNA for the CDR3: TGTGCCAGCAGATTGTCGTCGGGAGGGAGTCCTGATGGCTACACCTTC.

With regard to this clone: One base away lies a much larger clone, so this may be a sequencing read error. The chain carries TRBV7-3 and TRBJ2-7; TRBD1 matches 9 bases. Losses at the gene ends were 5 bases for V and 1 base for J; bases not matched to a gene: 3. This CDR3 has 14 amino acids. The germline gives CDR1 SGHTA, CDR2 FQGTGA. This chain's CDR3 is CASSPGTGSYEQYF. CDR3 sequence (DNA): TGTGCCAGCAGCCCAGGGACAGGGTCCTACGAGCAGTACTTC.

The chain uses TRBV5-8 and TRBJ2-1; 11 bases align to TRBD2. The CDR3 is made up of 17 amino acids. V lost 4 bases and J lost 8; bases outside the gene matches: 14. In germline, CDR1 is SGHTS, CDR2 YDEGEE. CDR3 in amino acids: CASSAGLLAGVGHEQFF. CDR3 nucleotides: TGTGCCAGCAGCGCCGGATTACTAGCGGGAGTGGGCCATGAGCAGTTCTTC.

The CDR3 protein is CASSQGTGKLETQYF. In nucleotides, the CDR3 is TGCGCCAGCAGCCAAGGAACAGGGAAATTGGAGACCCAGTACTTC. The J gene is TRBJ2-5, the V gene TRBV4-1, with TRBD1 as a possible D gene (6 bases). The CDR3 is 15 amino acids. Germline loops: CDR1 MGHRA, CDR2 YSYEKL. Trimming shortened V by 1 base and J by 5 bases, and 14 bases separated the two germline ends.

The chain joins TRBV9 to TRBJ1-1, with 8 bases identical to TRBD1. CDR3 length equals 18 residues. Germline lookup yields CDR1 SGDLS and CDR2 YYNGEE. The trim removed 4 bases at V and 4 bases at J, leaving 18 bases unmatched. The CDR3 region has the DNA TGTGCCAGCAGCTCCGGGGATCCAGCCAGGGGGCTGCCCACTGAAGCTTTCTTT. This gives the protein CASSSGDPARGLPTEAFF.